What follows are 13 T cell receptor beta chains derived from one specimen sequenced in a study of blood T cell repertoires in COVID-19 (dated by TCRdb to the early 2020s). Library preparation employed the immunoSEQ multiplex PCR assay. Imported from immuneACCESS, the table was reduced by TCRdb to in-frame sequences with V and J called. These copies leave out some clones; in studies compared against another copy, an unresolved V gene accounts for under half, and the cause of the remainder is not known. For this sample the table gives over 20,000 clones, of which 86% were detected only once. Roughly 3.5% of the sample rests with the top ten. Sequencing used peripheral blood. These receptors were collected from a man aged 50 or older with active COVID-19.

CDR3 region: CASNQGRTSNQPQHF. The CDR3 DNA follows: TGTGCCAGCAATCAGGGTAGAACTAGCAATCAGCCCCAGCATTTT. The V and J genes are TRBV6-5 and TRBJ1-5, with a tentative D call TRBD1 (5 bases). V lost 7 bases, J lost 0 bases, and 13 bases lay in between. Germline CDR1 MNHEY, CDR2 SVGAGI. The CDR3 runs 15 residues.

This chain joins TRBV27 and TRBJ1-1; TRBD1 is a possible D gene (6 bases). V lost 2 bases to trimming and J lost 5 bases, with 15 bases between them. Per the germline V gene, CDR1 is MNHEY and CDR2 is SMNVEV (reference sequence). The CDR3 extends over 15 amino acids. The CDR3 nucleotides are TGTGCCAGCAGTTTAGGGGGCCAGGGTGGAACTGAAGCTTTCTTT. Protein sequence: CASSLGGQGGTEAFF.

This clone was seen more than once but under ten times. The chain uses TRBV14 and TRBJ1-4; D remains unclear. Germline CDR1 and CDR2: SGHDN and FVKESK. This CDR3 is 13 amino acids long. Trimming removed 6 bases from V and 6 bases from J, with 11 bases in between. The chain's CDR3 is CASRGREYEKLFF. The CDR3 DNA follows: TGTGCCAGCAGAGGACGGGAGTATGAAAAACTGTTTTTT.

The V call is TRBV7-2, the J call TRBJ1-4; D uncertain. The germline CDR1 and CDR2 sequences are SGHTA and FQGNSA. Trimming removed 3 bases at V and 4 bases at J, with 3 bases between. This CDR3 comprises 12 residues. The CDR3 DNA reads as TGTGCCAGCAGCTTCCTTAATGAAAAACTGTTTTTT. This codes for CASSFLNEKLFF.

The rearrangement joins TRBV15 to TRBJ1-1, with D tentatively TRBD1 (5 bases). Trimming removed 0 bases at V and 2 bases at J, with 10 bases between. This CDR3 region has 15 residues. CDR1 LNHNV and CDR2 YYDKDF come from the germline V gene (reference sequence). CDR3 nucleotides: TGTGCCACCAGCAGAGATGTAGGGACTAACACTGAAGCTTTCTTT. Its protein product is CATSRDVGTNTEAFF.

This clone was seen a few times. The chain has TRBV3-1 (or the pseudogene TRBV3-2) and TRBJ2-7; 7 bases line up with TRBD1. The CDR3 runs to 15 residues. V lost 0 bases, J lost 4 bases, and 6 bases stayed unmatched. Germline loops: CDR1 LGHDT, CDR2 YNNKEL (reference sequence). The CDR3 sequence is CASSQDQQGLYEQYF. In DNA form, the CDR3 reads TGTGCCAGCAGCCAAGATCAACAGGGGTTATACGAGCAGTACTTC.

This clone has only one observation. The chain has TRBV9 and TRBJ2-7; TRBD1 matches 10 bases. Germline trimming cut 4 bases from V and 0 bases from J; bases unmatched to any gene: 4. Germline assignment: CDR1 SGDLS and CDR2 YYNGEE. The CDR3 covers 15 residues. The CDR3 DNA sequence: TGTGCCAGCAGCCCGTGGACAGGGGGCTCCTACGAGCAGTACTTC. It specifies CASSPWTGGSYEQYF.

The chain combines TRBV5-1 with TRBJ1-1, with TRBD1 as a possible D gene (6 bases). From germline, CDR1 is SGHRS and CDR2 YFSETQ. The V gene lost 4 bases and the J gene lost 1 base, with 8 bases spanning the gap. The CDR3 consists of 13 residues. CDR3: CASSQGTNTEAFF. The CDR3 bases are TGCGCCAGCAGCCAGGGGACGAACACTGAAGCTTTCTTT.

DNA for the CDR3: TGTGCCAGTAGTTTGACAGGGTCGGGGAACACTGAAGCTTTCTTT. This gives the protein CASSLTGSGNTEAFF. This chain connects TRBV19 to TRBJ1-1, with 7 positions matching TRBD1. The length of the CDR3 is 15 residues. Germline values: CDR1 LNHDA, CDR2 SQIVND (reference sequence). V shed 5 bases, J shed 1 base, and the junction held 7 bases outside the gene matches.

The chain links TRBV6-2 or TRBV6-3 to TRBJ1-5; D may be TRBD1 (5 bases). CDR1 and CDR2 from the germline V gene are MNHEY and SVGEGT. The V and J ends lost 0 bases and 6 bases respectively, with 15 bases between them. The CDR3 has 16 amino acids. CDR3 amino acids: CASSYSVRVFGQPQHF. In DNA form, the CDR3 reads TGTGCCAGCAGTTACTCTGTCAGGGTTTTCGGTCAGCCCCAGCATTTT.

The chain links TRBV11-2 to TRBJ2-1; 13 bases fit TRBD2. V lost 5 bases to trimming and J lost 9 bases; unmatched junction nucleotides: 7. CDR1 is SGHAT and CDR2 is FQNNGV in the germline V gene. This CDR3 region has 15 residues. The CDR3 DNA sequence: TGTGCCAGCAGCCCGAGGGGACTAGCGGGGAGTGAGCAGTTCTTC. Translation: CASSPRGLAGSEQFF.

V is TRBV7-6 and J is TRBJ2-7, with D tentatively TRBD1 (6 bases). This CDR3 region has 13 residues. The V gene lost 1 base and the J gene lost 5 bases, with 9 bases spanning the gap. Germline lookup yields CDR1 SGHVS and CDR2 FNYEAQ. The DNA of the CDR3 is TGTGCCAGCAGCTTAGTTTCAGGGGACGAGCAGTACTTC. Protein sequence: CASSLVSGDEQYF.

The rearrangement joins TRBV19 to TRBJ2-1; TRBD2 might be the D (5 bases). The V gene's germline CDR1 is LNHDA and CDR2 SQIVND (reference sequence). Trimming cost V 7 bases and J 0 bases, with 16 bases left between them. The CDR3 is 16 residues long. CDR3 loop: CASNSLATSSYNEQFF. As DNA, the CDR3 is TGTGCCAGTAACTCTCTGGCAACTAGCTCCTACAATGAGCAGTTCTTC.